The 9 T cell receptor beta chains listed next were all sequenced from one sample in a study of patients and donors after allogeneic stem cell transplantation. TCRdb itself ran the RT-PCR reads through MiXCR, one entry per CDR3 protein. The repertoire holds about 410,000 distinct CDR3 sequences, with about a sixth as singletons. Material for sequencing was blood, either unsorted or a sorted T cell fraction (not recorded which). These TCRs come from a human donor who was either an allogeneic HSCT recipient or a stem cell or donor lymphocyte infusion donor (not recorded which). It is not recorded whose cells these are; they may come from a transplant donor.

Points on this clonotype: A much larger clonotype is one base distant, so this may be a read error. This chain connects TRBV5-1 to TRBJ1-4, with 7 bases fitting TRBD1. V gave up 4 bases and J gave up 6 bases; unmatched junction bases: 6. The CDR3 consists of 14 residues. CDR1 and CDR2 (germline): SGHRS, YFSETQ. The CDR3: CASSLGTVDEKLFF. The CDR3 coding sequence is TGCGCCAGCAGCCTGGGGACAGTTGATGAAAAACTGTTTTTT.

This clonotype was found a few times. V gene TRBV7-6 combines with J gene TRBJ1-4, with D maybe TRBD1 (5 bases). Germline-derived CDR1 and CDR2 are SGHVS and FNYEAQ. The CDR3 has 15 residues. The V gene lost 1 base and the J gene lost 0 bases, with 6 bases spanning the gap. The CDR3 is CASSLGTTTNEKLFF. In nucleotides, the CDR3 is TGTGCCAGCAGCTTAGGGACAACAACTAATGAAAAACTGTTTTTT.

The V gene is TRBV10-3, the J gene TRBJ2-2, with a possible D match to TRBD2 (6 bases). Germline assignment: CDR1 ENHRY and CDR2 SYGVKD. The germline V and J ends were trimmed by 4 bases and 2 bases, with 11 bases remaining between them. The CDR3 has 15 residues. CDR3 sequence reads: CAISAAGPNTGELFF. As DNA, the CDR3 is TGTGCCATCAGTGCCGCGGGACCAAACACCGGGGAGCTGTTTTTT.

This clonotype was observed a few times. This rearrangement joins TRBV6-2 or TRBV6-3 to TRBJ2-3; D uncertain. The V gene lost 2 bases and the J gene lost 0 bases, with 15 bases spanning the gap. Germline lookup yields CDR1 MNHEY and CDR2 SVGEGT. This CDR3 comprises 17 residues. Here the CDR3 reads CASSYVGRPASTDTQYF. DNA for the CDR3: TGTGCCAGCAGTTACGTTGGCAGGCCTGCTAGCACAGATACGCAGTATTTT.

The chain recombines TRBV28 with TRBJ1-1; no firm D call. The germline gives CDR1 MDHEN, CDR2 SYDVKM. Trimming left V 6 bases short and J 3 bases short, with 14 bases between. The CDR3 runs to 14 residues. CDR3 coding DNA: TGTGCCAGCAGCCCCAGGCGGGTATACACTGAAGCTTTCTTT. Translated: CASSPRRVYTEAFF. The variable domain in full, with the rest retrieved from reference TRBV28 and TRBJ1-1, is DVKVTQSSRYLVKRTGEKVFLECVQDMDHENMFWYRQDPGLGLRLIYFSYDVKMKEKGDIPEGYSVSREKKERFSLILESASTNQTSMYLCASSPRRVYTEAFFGQGTRLTVV.

On this clonotype itself: A much larger clone is a single base away; this may be a read error. The V and J genes are TRBV2 and TRBJ2-5; no definite D call. CDR1 is SNHLY and CDR2 is FYNNEI in the germline V gene. The CDR3 spans 10 residues. Trimming took off 8 bases at V and 0 bases at J, with 1 base between the two ends. CDR3 DNA: TGTGCCAGCTACCAAGAGACCCAGTACTTC. It encodes CASYQETQYF.

The V call is TRBV2, the J call TRBJ1-2, with D unresolved. The CDR3 loop spans 11 amino acids. V was shortened by 6 bases and J by 13 bases, with 15 bases between the two germline ends. From germline, CDR1 is SNHLY and CDR2 FYNNEI. This CDR3 is CASRASLAPTF. The CDR3 DNA follows: TGTGCCAGCAGGGCCTCCCTGGCCCCCACCTTC.

This rearrangement joins TRBV7-9 to TRBJ2-1; 7 bases align to TRBD1. Germline V CDR1 and CDR2: SEHNR, FQNEAQ (reference sequence). The CDR3 runs 14 residues. V was pared by 6 bases and J by 4 bases, with 6 bases of the junction left unmatched. The CDR3 region is CASRGGGSYNEQFF. The CDR3, as DNA: TGTGCCAGCAGAGGGGGCGGTTCATACAATGAGCAGTTCTTC.

This chain connects TRBV29-1 to TRBJ2-7, with 11 bases that match TRBD2. The V segment lost 1 base and the J segment 5 bases; nucleotides outside the gene matches: 10. Germline V lookup: CDR1 SQVTM, CDR2 ANQGSEA. This CDR3 has 16 amino acids. CDR3 protein: CSVEGFLAGGPNEQYF. The DNA of the CDR3 is TGCAGCGTTGAAGGGTTCTTAGCGGGGGGGCCCAACGAGCAGTACTTC.